Each of the 9 T cell receptor beta chains below was sequenced from the same sample in a study of T cells in Graves' hyperthyroidism and ophthalmopathy. The source material, RNA transcripts, was used to amplify TCR beta CDR3 regions. Researchers ran a first-round RT-PCR on the TCR CDR3 using the HTBI primer set. TCRdb passed the multiplex PCR reads through MiXCR, listing each CDR3 protein once. This table has about 690,000 distinct CDR3 sequences, 15% to 20% appearing once. The sequencing sample was made of blood. These receptors came from a man aged 50 to 59 with Graves' hyperthyroidism.

This clonotype was counted many times. This chain links TRBV10-1 with TRBJ2-3; D unresolved. Trimming removed 0 bases from V and 0 bases from J, with 7 bases in between. The CDR3 has 15 residues. The V gene's germline CDR1 is WNHNN and CDR2 SYGVQD (reference sequence). CDR3 protein: CASSESPTSTDTQYF. CDR3 sequence (DNA): TGCGCCAGCAGTGAGTCCCCGACTAGCACAGATACGCAGTATTTT.

This clonotype was detected only a few times. The chain couples TRBV6-1 to TRBJ2-1; 9 bases agree with TRBD2. Germline CDR1 MNHNS, CDR2 SASEGT. The CDR3 is 15 amino acids. The V segment lost 6 bases and the J segment 8 bases; nucleotides outside the gene matches: 11. The CDR3 nucleotides are TGTGCCAGCAGGCTCTCCGGGACTAGCTTCGATGAGCAGTTCTTC. It is translated as CASRLSGTSFDEQFF.

This clonotype came up many times. V gene TRBV7-9 combines with J gene TRBJ2-7, with 7 bases fitting TRBD2. CDR3 length equals 15 residues. The germline V gene encodes CDR1 SEHNR and CDR2 FQNEAQ (reference sequence). V dropped 5 bases and J dropped 7; count of bases not matched to a gene: 14. CDR3 protein: CASSILTSPSGEQYF. DNA of the CDR3: TGTGCCAGCAGCATCCTGACTAGCCCCTCGGGAGAGCAGTACTTC.

Remarks on this clonotype: Given a much more abundant clone one base away, this may be a read error. This chain links TRBV20-1 with TRBJ2-5, with 12 positions matching TRBD2. The CDR3 has 14 residues. Germline V gives CDR1 DFQATT, CDR2 SNEGSKA (reference sequence). CDR3 residues: CSAALAGGQESQYF. In nucleotides, the CDR3 is TGCAGTGCTGCTCTAGCGGGAGGGCAAGAGTCCCAGTACTTC.

This chain joins TRBV28 and TRBJ2-1; D is perhaps TRBD2 (6 bases). Germline CDR1 MDHEN, CDR2 SYDVKM. This CDR3 comprises 15 residues. The V end lost 1 base, the J end lost 5 bases, and 12 bases lay between the germline ends. CDR3 coding DNA: TGTGCCAGCAGTTTATTCGGGGGTGATCACAATGAGCAGTTCTTC. Encoded protein: CASSLFGGDHNEQFF.

V and J are TRBV5-1 and TRBJ1-1; 7 bases map to TRBD1. The CDR3 extends over 15 amino acids. The ends lost 4 bases at V and 2 bases at J; junction bases unmatched: 8. Germline assignment: CDR1 SGHRS and CDR2 YFSETQ. The CDR3 reads CASSVKQGTNTEAFF. The DNA for the CDR3 is TGCGCCAGCAGCGTGAAACAGGGGACAAACACTGAAGCTTTCTTT.

This clonotype came up a few times. The V and J genes are TRBV28 and TRBJ2-7; a weak D match, TRBD2 (6 bases). Trimming stripped 4 bases from V and 3 bases from J, with 19 bases between. Germline lookup yields CDR1 MDHEN and CDR2 SYDVKM. The CDR3 totals 16 residues. The CDR3 nucleotides read TGTGCCAGCAGTTCTCCAATAGCGGATTTTTTCTACGAGCAGTACTTC. It codes for CASSSPIADFFYEQYF.

This chain connects TRBV5-6 to TRBJ2-1; D ambiguous. The germline V gene encodes CDR1 SGHDT and CDR2 YYEEEE. This CDR3 is 11 amino acids long. V shed 7 bases and J shed 8 bases, with 10 bases lying between them. Here the CDR3 reads CASLSRDEQFF. The CDR3 coding sequence is TGTGCCAGCCTTTCAAGGGATGAGCAGTTCTTC.

This clonotype was observed at least ten times. The rearrangement uses TRBV20-1 and TRBJ2-7; the D gene could be TRBD1 or TRBD2 (5 bases each). With 0 bases removed from V and 1 base from J, the gap between germline ends came to 16 bases. Germline CDR1 reads DFQATT; CDR2 reads SNEGSKA (reference sequence). The CDR3 consists of 16 residues. CDR3 protein: CSARDVWGGPSYEQYF. The CDR3 DNA sequence: TGCAGTGCTAGAGATGTTTGGGGCGGGCCTTCCTACGAGCAGTACTTC.